This TCR beta chain was observed in a study of T cells after posttransplantation cyclophosphamide. Clones were sequenced by immunoSEQ multiplex PCR, and TCRdb holds only the in-frame ones, with some missing. The repertoire consists of some 33,000 clones, with roughly nine tenths occurring once and the leading ten covering around 0.096%. Overall study results and limits: Recipient CMV seropositivity and CMV reactivation strongly tracked TRB clonality. Donor-recipient repertoire similarity was low at 1-2 months, rising over year one.

Cells defined as naive were viable CD3+CD4+ or CD3+CD8+ and CCR7+CD45RA+CD45RO-CD95-CD27+CD28+. The length of the CDR3 is 15 residues. V shed 0 bases and J shed 3 bases, with 11 bases lying between them. Germline V gene data show CDR1 as SGHRS and CDR2 as YFSETQ. Regarding this clone: Its antigen remains unknown.

The chain employs TRBV5-1 and TRBJ2-3; D perhaps matches TRBD1 (5 bases). The sample was naive CD4+ T cells sorted from blood. The receptor comes from a man aged 30 to 45 in good health and a related stem cell transplant donor. The CDR3 reads CASSLVGVGTDTQYF. CDR3 coding DNA: TGCGCCAGCAGCTTGGTAGGGGTGGGGACAGATACGCAGTATTTT.